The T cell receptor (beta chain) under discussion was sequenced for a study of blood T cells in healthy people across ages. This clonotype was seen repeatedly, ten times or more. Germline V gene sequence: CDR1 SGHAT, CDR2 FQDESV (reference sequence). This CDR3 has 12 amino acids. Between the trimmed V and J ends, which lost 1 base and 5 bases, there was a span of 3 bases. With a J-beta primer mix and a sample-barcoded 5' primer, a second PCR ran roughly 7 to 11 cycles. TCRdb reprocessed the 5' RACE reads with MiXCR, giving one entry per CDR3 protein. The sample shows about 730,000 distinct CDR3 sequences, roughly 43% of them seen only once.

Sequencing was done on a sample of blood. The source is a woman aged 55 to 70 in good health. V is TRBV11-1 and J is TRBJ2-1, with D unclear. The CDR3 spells CASSLVDNEQFF. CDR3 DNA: TGTGCCAGCAGCTTAGTTGACAATGAGCAGTTCTTC.